This T cell receptor (beta chain) is from a study of shared T cell receptors in the human thymus. TCRdb's table, derived via immunoSEQ multiplex PCR, lists solely in-frame clones and lacks some. The sample lists over 350,000 clones, 95% occurring once. Sequencing input: thymocytes. The clonotype comes from a human donor.

DNA of the CDR3: TGTGCCAGCAGCTTGTTCTCTGTAGAATCACCCCTCCACTTT. Translating it yields CASSLFSVESPLHF. The chain has TRBV5-6 and TRBJ1-6; no definite D call. Deletions cut 1 base from V and 10 bases from J, with 12 bases between. Germline V gene lookup returns CDR1 SGHDT and CDR2 YYEEEE. The CDR3 length is 14 residues.